Below, one TCR beta chain is given with its context. The CDR3 is 15 amino acids. CDR1 and CDR2 from the germline V gene are LGHNA and YNFKEQ. Between the trimmed V and J ends, which lost 0 bases and 5 bases, there was a span of 13 bases. The sample is drawn from a study of control samples from healthy donors and cancer patients. Assay: immunoSEQ multiplex PCR; the TCRdb copy retains only in-frame clones and omits some. The sample includes 60,000 to 80,000 clones, over 75% of them seen just once. The sample taken for sequencing was blood. This TCR came from a woman in her forties or fifties in good health. This chain joins TRBV4-2 and TRBJ1-1; D is perhaps TRBD1 (6 bases). The CDR3 DNA sequence: TGTGCCAGCAGCCAAGAGGGAGGGGGAGCAACTGAAGCTTTCTTT. Protein sequence: CASSQEGGGATEAFF.